The TCR beta chain described here comes from a study of CD8 T cells in ankylosing spondylitis (TCRdb year 2017). In the study overall: The study profiled T cell receptor beta repertoires in healthy donors and ankylosing spondylitis patients to find disease-linked TCR variants. Peripheral blood samples were taken, and synovial fluid was additionally collected from ankylosing spondylitis patients. The full study cohort comprised about 23 ankylosing spondylitis patients and some 100 healthy donors. Study-level results and caveats: Some TCR beta motif variants had previously been reported in synovial fluid and blood of reactive arthritis patients, which suggested common disease-initiation mechanisms. The disease-linked clones showed a CD8+ phenotype and occurred at relatively low frequencies in peripheral blood. Significant enrichment of the disease-linked clones was reported in matched synovial fluid samples from ankylosing spondylitis patients. Blood from ankylosing spondylitis patients appeared to be characterized by a TCR beta motif composed of about eight highly homologous amino acid variants.

The sample was run on an Illumina HiSeq 2500. Quantitative 5'-RACE with molecular barcodes was the method used to prepare the TCR beta libraries. The paper's processing steps were these. A new computational method based on a probabilistic model of VDJ rearrangement was used to identify disease-linked TCR variants. TCRdb reprocessed the public reads (quality trimming at Q25 with fastp, clone calling with MiXCR) and kept in-frame beta chains. Rows with a matching CDR3 protein are joined into one entry that keeps the most common DNA and genes. These V and J calls originate from TCRdb's pipeline instead of the authors' own analysis. The sample has over 450,000 distinct CDR3 sequences on record, roughly 12% of them singletons. The biggest ten clones account for about 6.8% of the sample. From the cysteine through the phenylalanine, the CDR3 covers 16 amino acids. Only the CDR3 region is kept as DNA, spanning 48 bases read in frame from base 1. The junction shows trimming of 3 bases on V and 2 bases on J, plus 15 bases between the germline ends. According to the germline V gene, CDR1 reads SGHRS and CDR2 reads YFSETQ.

This clonotype came up a few times. Its cognate antigen has yet to be identified. No much larger clone is present one base from it, and per-base qualities are unavailable. This TCR derives from a male donor with ankylosing spondylitis. The specimen sequenced was blood, either unsorted or a sorted T cell fraction (not recorded which). The chain links TRBV5-1 with TRBJ2-1; matching of 5 bases hints at TRBD1 as the D gene. CDR3 sequence: CASSSLPGLTYNEQFF. The nucleotide sequence reads TGCGCCAGCAGCTCCCTCCCAGGGCTGACCTACAATGAGCAGTTCTTC.